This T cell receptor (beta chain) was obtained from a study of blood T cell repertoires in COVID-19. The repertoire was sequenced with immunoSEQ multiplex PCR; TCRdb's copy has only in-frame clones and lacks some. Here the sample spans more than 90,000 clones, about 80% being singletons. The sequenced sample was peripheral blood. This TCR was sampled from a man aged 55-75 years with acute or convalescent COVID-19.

The CDR3 DNA is TGTGCCAGCAGTGAGGGGAGCTCTGGAAACACCATATATTTT. Residues: CASSEGSSGNTIYF. The chain combines TRBV6-1 with TRBJ1-3; D unclear. V was clipped by 3 bases and J by 0 bases, with 6 bases between them. Germline-derived CDR1 and CDR2 are MNHNS and SASEGT. The CDR3 is 14 residues long.